These T cell receptor beta chains were read from a single sample in a study of shared clonotypes between healthy human individuals. The protocol was immunoSEQ multiplex PCR, while the TCRdb copy is restricted to in-frame clones and leaves out a portion. Among about 1 million clones listed, around 74% were seen once. Sequencing was done on a sample of memory CD4+ T cells sorted from blood. The receptors here all came from a man between 18 and 35 years old in good health. Each CDR3 is given with its conserved first and last residue. A D gene is named only where the DNA matches it firmly. Rows may omit the clone size; those that give it use once, few, many or a size class.

TRBJ2-5 TRBV11-2 NA NA TGTGCCAGCAGCTTATCTACCCAAGAGACCCAGTACTTC CASSLSTQETQYF
TRBJ1-1 TRBV28 TRBD1 NA TGTGCCAGCGGGGACAGGGGGCGGAACACTGAAGCTTTCTTT CASGDRGRNTEAFF
TRBJ2-7 TRBV5-4 TRBD2 once TGTGCCAGCAGCACTCGGACTAGCGGCTACGAGCAGTACTTC CASSTRTSGYEQYF
TRBJ2-3 TRBV13 NA NA TGTGCCAGCAGCCTCCGGGCCTCAGATACGCAGTATTTT CASSLRASDTQYF
TRBJ2-5 TRBV7-2 NA NA TGTGCCAGCAGCTTGGGTATGTCTGAAGAGACCCAGTACTTC CASSLGMSEETQYF
TRBJ1-1 TRBV6-1 TRBD1 NA TGTGCCAGCTGGGACCGACAGGGGATGAACACTGAAGCTTTCTTT CASWDRQGMNTEAFF
TRBJ2-5 TRBV6-1 TRBD2 once TGTGCCAGCAGTGCTACTAGCGGGGGGGCCTTCAGGAAGACCCAGTACTTC CASSATSGGAFRKTQYF
TRBJ1-1 TRBV19 TRBD1 NA TGTGCCAGTAGTAGCCCCGGTGTCAGGGGGTTGAACACTGAAGCTTTCTTT CASSSPGVRGLNTEAFF
TRBJ2-1 TRBV9 NA NA TGTGCCAGCAGCGTAGTTGACAGCTCCTACAATGAGCAGTTCTTC CASSVVDSSYNEQFF
TRBJ2-5 TRBV6-1 TRBD1 NA TGTGCCAGCCGTTCGACAGGGAGAGAGACCCAGTACTTC CASRSTGRETQYF
TRBJ2-6 TRBV11-3 NA NA TGTGCCAGCAGCTACGGCTCATCTGGGGCCAACGTCCTGACTTTC CASSYGSSGANVLTF
TRBJ2-2 TRBV28 NA NA TGTGCCAGCAGTAACCGACTTAAAAGTGCGAACACCGGGGAGCTGTTTTTT CASSNRLKSANTGELFF
TRBJ1-3 TRBV14 NA NA TGTGCCAGCAGCCAAGTTGAAAACGCCATATATTTT CASSQVENAIYF
TRBJ1-5 TRBV6-1 NA once TGTGCCAGCAGCGGGACGATTGGCAATCAGCCCCAGCATTTT CASSGTIGNQPQHF
TRBJ2-1 TRBV9 NA NA TGTGCCAGCAGCCTCGGCCTAGCTATGCATGAGCAGTTCTTC CASSLGLAMHEQFF
TRBJ2-7 TRBV7-2 TRBD2 NA TGTGCCAGCAGCCCAACTAGCGGGAACTCCTACGAGCAGTACTTC CASSPTSGNSYEQYF
TRBJ2-1 TRBV7-2 TRBD2 NA TGTGCCAGCAGCTTAGCCTCCGGGACTAGCGGATACAATGAGCAGTTCTTC CASSLASGTSGYNEQFF
TRBJ2-3 TRBV7-9 NA NA TGTGCCAGCAGCGAAGAGGGGATATCCACAGATACGCAGTATTTT CASSEEGISTDTQYF
TRBJ1-6 TRBV11-2 NA NA TGTGCCAGCAGCTTACAGGGGTTTGGTTCACCCCTCCACTTT CASSLQGFGSPLHF
TRBJ2-3 TRBV19 TRBD1 once TGTGCCAGTAGGGGGACAGGGAGGACAGATACGCAGTATTTT CASRGTGRTDTQYF
TRBJ1-6 TRBV11-2 NA NA TGTGCCAGCAGCTCCACACGGGGGCGCGGGAATAATTCACCCCTCCACTTT CASSSTRGRGNNSPLHF
TRBJ2-2 TRBV2 NA once TGTGCCAGCAGTGGGGAAAACACCGGGGAGCTGTTTTTT CASSGENTGELFF
TRBJ1-2 TRBV18 NA few TGTGCCAGCTCACCATTGGACAACTCGGGTGGCTACACCTTC CASSPLDNSGGYTF
TRBJ2-3 TRBV10-1 TRBD2 NA TGCGCCAGCAGTCTAGCGGCTAGCACAGATACGCAGTATTTT CASSLAASTDTQYF
TRBJ2-3 TRBV11-2 NA NA TGTGCCAGCAGCAAGGACTATGACACAGATACGCAGTATTTT CASSKDYDTDTQYF
TRBJ2-6 TRBV5-1 NA NA TGCGCCAGCAGCTTGTTCAGCTTCTCTGGGGCCAACGTCCTGACTTTC CASSLFSFSGANVLTF
TRBJ2-5 TRBV6-1 TRBD2 NA TGTGCCAGCACCCACTCTGGCGGGGGGGCAGAGACCCAGTACTTC CASTHSGGGAETQYF
TRBJ1-5 TRBV19 TRBD1 NA TGTGCCAGTAGAATGAGCAGGGCAGGGGGAGGCAATCAGCCCCAGCATTTT CASRMSRAGGGNQPQHF
TRBJ1-4 TRBV2 NA few TGTGCCAGCAGGAGAACCACAACTAATGAAAAACTGTTTTTT CASRRTTTNEKLFF
TRBJ2-3 TRBV7-2 TRBD2 NA TGTGCCAGCAGCTCCCCCGGGACTAGCGGCCCCACAGATACGCAGTATTTT CASSSPGTSGPTDTQYF
TRBJ1-5 TRBV18 NA NA TGTGCCAGCTCACCAGGGAGGGGAAATCAGCCCCAGCATTTT CASSPGRGNQPQHF
TRBJ2-3 TRBV10-3 NA NA TGTGCCATCAACGAAAGGGGGGAAGATACGCAGTATTTT CAINERGEDTQYF
TRBJ2-5 TRBV5-1 NA NA TGCGCCAGCGACCCGGGACACAAGGAGGAGACCCAGTACTTC CASDPGHKEETQYF
TRBJ2-1 TRBV10-1 NA NA TGCGCCAGCAGTCCAGCGGATAACTCCTACAATGAGCAGTTCTTC CASSPADNSYNEQFF
TRBJ2-7 TRBV28 TRBD1 NA TGTGCCAGCAGCCCCGGGGACAGGAGCTCCTACGAGCAGTACTTC CASSPGDRSSYEQYF